A selection of T cell receptor beta chains follows, all from one sample in a study of regulatory T cells in long-lasting Graves disease. A single record per CDR3 protein comes from TCRdb applying MiXCR to the multiplex PCR reads. The sample records about 470,000 distinct CDR3 sequences, 16% being singletons. A further study also used this sample, focusing on T cells in Graves' hyperthyroidism and ophthalmopathy.

Sequencing used peripheral blood mononuclear cells (PBMCs), obtained at new diagnosis, from a patient treated with antithyroid drugs. The source is a man aged 40-55 years with Graves disease. The CDR3 runs from the conserved cysteine through the conserved F or W. The order of the fields is J gene, clone size, D gene, V gene, CDR3 DNA, CDR3 protein. The D gene is left open where the match is weak. A row's size may be missing; if present it is once, few, many or a size class.

J gene: TRBJ2-2; clone size: .; D gene: TRBD2; V gene: TRBV27; CDR3 DNA: TGTGCCAGCAGTTTCCTAGCGGGAGTCACCGGGGAGCTGTTTTTT; CDR3 protein: CASSFLAGVTGELFF
J gene: TRBJ2-7; clone size: few; D gene: .; V gene: TRBV28; CDR3 DNA: TGTGCCAGTAGAAAAACCCACGAGAACTACGAGCAGTACTTC; CDR3 protein: CASRKTHENYEQYF
J gene: TRBJ2-3; clone size: .; D gene: TRBD1; V gene: TRBV30; CDR3 DNA: TGTGCCTGGCATGGGACAGTAGTAGATACGCAGTATTTT; CDR3 protein: CAWHGTVVDTQYF
J gene: TRBJ2-3; clone size: .; D gene: .; V gene: TRBV7-9; CDR3 DNA: TGTGCCAGCAGCGGCAGAGGGGGGAGTAGCACAGATACGCAGTATTTT; CDR3 protein: CASSGRGGSSTDTQYF
J gene: TRBJ1-5; clone size: many; D gene: .; V gene: TRBV28; CDR3 DNA: TGTGCCAGCAGTTTAAGGGACAGCAATCAGCCCCAGCATTTT; CDR3 protein: CASSLRDSNQPQHF
J gene: TRBJ1-1; clone size: many; D gene: .; V gene: TRBV14; CDR3 DNA: TGTGCCAGCAGTTACTCACAGGGAGCGAACACTGAAGCTTTCTTT; CDR3 protein: CASSYSQGANTEAFF
J gene: TRBJ2-5; clone size: many; D gene: TRBD1; V gene: TRBV27; CDR3 DNA: TGTGCCAGCAGTTTATCTTACAGGGGGCGTGAGACCCAGTACTTC; CDR3 protein: CASSLSYRGRETQYF
J gene: TRBJ1-5; clone size: .; D gene: .; V gene: TRBV30; CDR3 DNA: TGTGCCTGGAGGCGGGCAGGGGGCAATCAGCCCCAGCATTTT; CDR3 protein: CAWRRAGGNQPQHF
J gene: TRBJ2-3; clone size: once; D gene: .; V gene: TRBV10-3; CDR3 DNA: TGTGCCATCAGTGGAAGGGGCAGGAGCACAGATACGCAGTATTTT; CDR3 protein: CAISGRGRSTDTQYF
J gene: TRBJ2-7; clone size: few; D gene: .; V gene: TRBV6-1; CDR3 DNA: TGTGCCAGCATCTCCGACTCTCCCTACGAGCAGTACTTC; CDR3 protein: CASISDSPYEQYF
J gene: TRBJ2-1; clone size: once; D gene: TRBD2; V gene: TRBV12-3/TRBV12-4; CDR3 DNA: TGTGCCAGCAGAAAGGGACTAGCGGGGCCTAGCTCCTACAATGAGCAGTTCTTC; CDR3 protein: CASRKGLAGPSSYNEQFF
J gene: TRBJ2-7; clone size: .; D gene: .; V gene: TRBV9; CDR3 DNA: TGTGCCAGCAGCGTAGCAGTAGCGCAGTACGAGCAGTACTTC; CDR3 protein: CASSVAVAQYEQYF
J gene: TRBJ2-5; clone size: .; D gene: .; V gene: TRBV3-1; CDR3 DNA: TGTGCCAGCAGCCATTTACAGACAGATAAAGACAAACTCCAAGAGACCCAGTACTTC; CDR3 protein: CASSHLQTDKDKLQETQYF